This T cell receptor beta chain was captured by sequencing in a study of CD4+ T cells in melanoma. Study-level findings and limits: Diverse differentiation states were reported for melanoma neoantigen-specific CD4+ T cells. A reported correlation linked neoantigen-specific CD4+ T cells to CD8+, macrophage and B cell function.

Clones were sequenced by immunoSEQ multiplex PCR, and TCRdb holds only the in-frame ones, with some missing. The sample shows about 140,000 clones, roughly 91% of them seen only once. This clone appeared a single time. Its antigen is unknown. The V end was cut by 0 bases, the J end by 7 bases, with 11 bases between. CDR1 and CDR2 (germline): SGHRS, YFSETQ. The CDR3 sequence is 14 residues long. The sequence derives from a human donor with melanoma. The chain links TRBV5-1 to TRBJ2-1; D ambiguous. CDR3 DNA sequence: TGCGCCAGCAGCTTGGTTCAGTCATCTAATGAGCAGTTCTTC. As protein: CASSLVQSSNEQFF.